These 30 T cell receptor beta chains came from one sample sequenced in a study of T cell responses to AZD1222 COVID-19 vaccine. Profiling relied on immunoSEQ multiplex PCR, and the TCRdb table lists in-frame clones only, not all of them. This sample has fewer than 200,000 clones; roughly nine tenths occur once, and the top ten carry over 1.5%. The sample in question was peripheral blood, obtained on day 0 of AZD1222 vaccination. These receptors were collected from an adult in good health.

The rearrangement links TRBV7-2 to TRBJ2-1, with a tentative D call TRBD1 (5 bases). V lost 5 bases and J lost 4, with 18 bases in between. The CDR3 sequence is 16 residues long. Germline V CDR1 and CDR2: SGHTA, FQGNSA. The CDR3 sequence is CASSQGGGQPYNEQFF. Here the CDR3 DNA reads TGTGCCAGCAGCCAGGGCGGTGGGCAGCCTTACAATGAGCAGTTCTTC.

The chain recombines TRBV4-3 with TRBJ2-1, with TRBD2 matching over 10 bases. The germline V gene has CDR1 LGHNA and CDR2 YSLEER. J gave up 4 bases and V 3 bases, and 12 bases lay outside the gene matches. The CDR3 sequence is 18 residues long. The CDR3 reads CASSQALAGIPSYNEQFF. CDR3 coding DNA: TGCGCCAGCAGCCAGGCACTAGCGGGAATCCCCTCGTACAATGAGCAGTTCTTC.

V usage is TRBV15 and J usage is TRBJ1-3; D may be TRBD1 (5 bases). Per germline, CDR1 LNHNV and CDR2 YYDKDF (reference sequence). Deletions cut 4 bases from V and 0 bases from J, with 10 bases between. This CDR3 has 15 residues. The chain's CDR3 is CATSTYRFSGNTIYF. The CDR3 DNA is TGTGCCACCAGCACATACAGGTTCTCTGGAAACACCATATATTTT.

The chain has TRBV7-2 and TRBJ1-3; D not certain. With 0 bases removed from V and 9 bases from J, the gap between germline ends came to 9 bases. The CDR3 has 13 residues. Germline V gene sequence: CDR1 SGHTA, CDR2 FQGNSA. The CDR3 sequence is CASSLALGGTIYF. In nucleotides, the CDR3 is TGTGCCAGCAGCTTAGCGCTAGGCGGCACCATATATTTT.

J is TRBJ1-2 and V is TRBV28, with D hard to call. Trimming removed 4 bases at V and 3 bases at J, with 6 bases between. The CDR3 runs 12 residues. In germline, CDR1 is MDHEN, CDR2 SYDVKM. The CDR3 nucleotides are TGTGCCAGCAGTTCGGTGGACTATGGCTACACCTTC. Its protein product is CASSSVDYGYTF.

This clone was observed once. The gene calls are TRBV4-2 and TRBJ1-1; D remains ambiguous. The length of the CDR3 is 15 residues. CDR1 and CDR2 (germline): LGHNA, YNFKEQ. Trimming cost V 1 base and J 4 bases, with 13 bases left between them. CDR3 amino acids: CASSQASLEGTEAFF. DNA of the CDR3: TGTGCCAGCAGCCAAGCCTCTTTAGAGGGCACTGAAGCTTTCTTT.

The count of this clone is one. V is TRBV7-8 and J is TRBJ1-5, with D uncertain. Germline V gives CDR1 SGHVS, CDR2 FQNEAQ. V shed 1 base and J shed 5 bases, with 12 bases lying between them. The CDR3 consists of 15 residues. CDR3 sequence: CASSLEAGGDQPQHF. The CDR3 nucleotides are TGTGCCAGCAGCTTAGAGGCGGGCGGGGATCAGCCCCAGCATTTT.

This clone has just a few counts. V is TRBV20-1 and J is TRBJ2-7; TRBD1 matches 7 bases. The junction had 7 bases not matched to a gene; V was cut back by 3 bases and J by 2 bases. Germline loops: CDR1 DFQATT, CDR2 SNEGSKA (reference sequence). The CDR3 extends over 14 amino acids. This CDR3 reads CSASPGQVAYEQYF. The CDR3 coding sequence is TGCAGTGCTAGTCCCGGACAGGTAGCCTACGAGCAGTACTTC.

This rearrangement joins TRBV4-2 to TRBJ2-2; 10 nucleotides agree with TRBD2. Germline CDR1 is LGHNA and CDR2 is YNFKEQ. The J segment lost 5 bases and the V segment lost 3 bases, leaving 6 bases of the junction unmatched. This CDR3 is built from 16 residues. The CDR3 loop is CASSQLAGALTGELFF. The CDR3 DNA follows: TGTGCCAGCAGCCAGCTAGCGGGAGCGTTGACCGGGGAGCTGTTTTTT.

This clone occurred a few times. The chain carries TRBV28 and TRBJ1-2, with a possible D match to TRBD1 (5 bases). This CDR3 spans 15 amino acids. V lost 7 bases and J 4 bases, leaving 19 bases between the germline ends. Germline V gene data show CDR1 as MDHEN and CDR2 as SYDVKM. The CDR3 nucleotides are TGTGCCAGCACCCCTTGGAGGGGACGTGTCTATGGCTACACCTTC. Translation: CASTPWRGRVYGYTF.

This clone has only one observation. The chain recombines TRBV7-2 with TRBJ1-4, with TRBD1 matching over 7 bases. Losses at the gene ends were 5 bases for V and 1 base for J; bases not matched to a gene: 4. This CDR3 has 15 amino acids. Looked up from germline, CDR1 is SGHTA and CDR2 is FQGNSA. Here the CDR3 reads CASSPQGGTNEKLFF. The CDR3 DNA follows: TGTGCCAGCAGCCCCCAGGGGGGAACTAATGAAAAACTGTTTTTT.

The chain couples TRBV30 to TRBJ1-4; D may be TRBD1 (6 bases). Germline CDR1 and CDR2: GTSNPN and SVGIG (reference sequence). V was pared by 0 bases and J by 7 bases, with 15 bases between. The CDR3 has 15 residues. Here the CDR3 DNA reads TGTGCCTGGAGTGTAGTAAGGGGAGGGGGTGAAAAACTGTTTTTT. This gives the protein CAWSVVRGGGEKLFF.

As regards this clone: In the same sample, other DNA sequences code for this CDR3. The J gene is TRBJ2-1, the V gene TRBV5-1, with no clear D. In germline, CDR1 is SGHRS, CDR2 YFSETQ. V lost 4 bases, J lost 7 bases, and 6 bases lay in between. The CDR3 runs to 11 residues. In DNA, the CDR3 is TGCGCCAGCAGCGAGAATAATGAGCAGTTCTTC. Protein product: CASSENNEQFF.

The rearrangement links TRBV3-1 (or the pseudogene TRBV3-2) to TRBJ2-6; D is perhaps TRBD1 (6 bases). V lost 1 base, J lost 2 bases, and 6 bases lay in between. Germline V gives CDR1 LGHDT, CDR2 YNNKEL (reference sequence). The CDR3 has 15 amino acids. The DNA for the CDR3 is TGTGCCAGCAGCCAAGGGACAGCTGGGGCCAACGTCCTGACTTTC. Translation gives CASSQGTAGANVLTF.

The V and J genes are TRBV27 and TRBJ2-1; 9 bases agree with TRBD2. Trimming at V came to 2 bases and at J to 4 bases, leaving 3 bases not matched to a gene. Germline V gene lookup returns CDR1 MNHEY and CDR2 SMNVEV (reference sequence). The CDR3 extends over 15 amino acids. The chain's CDR3 is CASSLGGGAYNEQFF. The CDR3, as DNA: TGTGCCAGCAGTTTAGGCGGGGGGGCATACAATGAGCAGTTCTTC.

The chain is built from TRBV18 and TRBJ1-5; D remains unclear. The CDR3 spans 16 residues. Germline assignment: CDR1 KGHSH and CDR2 LQKENI. V lost 3 bases to trimming and J lost 2 bases, with 14 bases between them. The CDR3 DNA reads TGTGCCAGCTCACCGGAATGGGATGGCGGCAATCAGCCCCAGCATTTT. This sequence encodes CASSPEWDGGNQPQHF. The full variable domain, completed using reference TRBV18 and TRBJ1-5, is NAGVMQNPRHLVRRRGQEARLRCSPMKGHSHVYWYRQLPEEGLKFMVYLQKENIIDESGMPKERFSAEFPKEGPSILRIQQVVRGDSAAYFCASSPEWDGGNQPQHFGDGTRLSIL.

V usage is TRBV10-2 and J usage is TRBJ1-3; D call uncertain. Per germline, CDR1 WSHSY and CDR2 SAAADI. Trimming shortened V by 3 bases and J by 0 bases, and 9 bases separated the two germline ends. This CDR3 spans 15 amino acids. The CDR3 DNA reads as TGCGCCAGCAGTGATGAGGCCACCTCTGGAAACACCATATATTTT. It encodes CASSDEATSGNTIYF.

The chain combines TRBV6-2 or TRBV6-3 with TRBJ2-7; D could derive from TRBD1 or TRBD2 (6 bases each). Per germline, CDR1 MNHEY and CDR2 SVGEGT. Between the trimmed V and J ends, which lost 0 bases and 2 bases, there was a span of 11 bases. The CDR3 runs 15 residues. The chain's CDR3 is CASSYSRGHTYEQYF. DNA of the CDR3: TGTGCCAGCAGTTACTCCCGGGGGCATACCTACGAGCAGTACTTC.

V and J are TRBV10-1 and TRBJ1-1; 8 bases are a match to TRBD1. There are 14 residues in the CDR3. V shed 3 bases, J shed 10 bases, and the junction held 10 bases outside the gene matches. Per the germline V gene, CDR1 is WNHNN and CDR2 is SYGVQD (reference sequence). The CDR3 region is CASSELDRAVGAFF. The CDR3 bases are TGCGCCAGCAGTGAACTGGACAGGGCAGTTGGAGCTTTCTTT.

This chain links TRBV6-4 with TRBJ2-1; 12 bases align to TRBD2. The CDR3 contains 15 residues. Germline CDR1 MRHNA, CDR2 SNTAGT. Trimming cost V 5 bases and J 3 bases; bases outside gene matches: 2. CDR3 region: CASSRTSGNYNEQFF. The CDR3 DNA reads TGTGCCAGCAGTCGGACTAGCGGGAACTACAATGAGCAGTTCTTC.

This rearrangement joins TRBV2 to TRBJ1-2; D is uncertain. This CDR3 comprises 14 residues. The ends were cut back, 4 bases at V and 4 bases at J, with 13 bases in the middle. Per germline, CDR1 SNHLY and CDR2 FYNNEI. The CDR3, as DNA: TGTGCCAGCAGTGTGGCCCAGCAGTCCTATGGCTACACCTTC. Its protein is CASSVAQQSYGYTF.

The rearrangement links TRBV19 to TRBJ2-1; TRBD2 aligns across 7 bases. The CDR3 spans 15 residues. Germline V gene data show CDR1 as LNHDA and CDR2 as SQIVND (reference sequence). Losses at the gene ends were 3 bases for V and 0 bases for J; bases not matched to a gene: 2. CDR3 sequence (DNA): TGTGCCAGTAGTATGCCGGGGGGCTCCTACAATGAGCAGTTCTTC. It translates to CASSMPGGSYNEQFF.

The chain is built from TRBV5-1 and TRBJ1-1; D is unresolved. This CDR3 spans 14 amino acids. Trimming took off 2 bases at V and 2 bases at J, with 10 bases between the two ends. Germline-derived CDR1 and CDR2 are SGHRS and YFSETQ. The CDR3 DNA reads as TGCGCCAGCAGCTTTAATCCAGCTAACACTGAAGCTTTCTTT. It codes for CASSFNPANTEAFF.

The J gene is TRBJ2-7, the V gene TRBV27; D may correspond to TRBD1 or TRBD2 (6 bases each). Trimming left V 2 bases short and J 1 base short, with 9 bases between. The CDR3 totals 14 residues. Germline CDR1 reads MNHEY; CDR2 reads SMNVEV (reference sequence). The CDR3 here is CASSLRGVSYEQYF. The CDR3 DNA reads TGTGCCAGCAGTTTAAGGGGGGTTTCCTACGAGCAGTACTTC.

The V call is TRBV9, the J call TRBJ1-4; D may be TRBD1 (5 bases). V was clipped by 4 bases and J by 7 bases, with 17 bases between them. Germline-derived CDR1 and CDR2 are SGDLS and YYNGEE. The CDR3 contains 15 residues. The CDR3 region is CASSLRTGPSEKLFF. DNA of the CDR3: TGTGCCAGCAGCCTGCGGACGGGACCCTCTGAAAAACTGTTTTTT.

The V gene is TRBV11-2, the J gene TRBJ1-1; D gene uncertain. The V gene's germline CDR1 is SGHAT and CDR2 FQNNGV. Trimming left V 1 base short and J 0 bases short, with 12 bases between. There are 16 residues in the CDR3. CDR3: CASSLGRQGMNTEAFF. The CDR3 DNA is TGTGCCAGCAGCTTAGGACGGCAAGGTATGAACACTGAAGCTTTCTTT.

The gene calls are TRBV6-2 or TRBV6-3 and TRBJ1-1; possible D gene TRBD1, 6 bases. The ends were cut back, 2 bases at V and 0 bases at J, with 16 bases in the middle. CDR1 and CDR2 from the germline V gene are MNHEY and SVGEGT. The CDR3 spans 17 residues. CDR3 coding DNA: TGTGCCAGCAGTTACCGGGACACTAGACCTCTGAACACTGAAGCTTTCTTT. Translating gives CASSYRDTRPLNTEAFF.

The chain combines TRBV28 with TRBJ1-6; D is ambiguous. Trimming took off 8 bases at V and 8 bases at J, with 7 bases between the two ends. CDR1 and CDR2 from the germline V gene are MDHEN and SYDVKM. The CDR3 sequence is 11 residues long. CDR3: CASRADSPLHF. In DNA form, the CDR3 reads TGTGCCAGCCGGGCCGATTCACCCCTCCACTTT.

V is TRBV5-1 and J is TRBJ1-6, with TRBD1 matching 9 bases. This CDR3 is built from 14 residues. V dropped 0 bases and J dropped 9; count of bases not matched to a gene: 1. Germline CDR1 SGHRS, CDR2 YFSETQ. CDR3: CASSLETGGSPLHF. The DNA of the CDR3 is TGCGCCAGCAGCTTGGAGACAGGGGGTTCACCCCTCCACTTT.

V usage is TRBV2 and J usage is TRBJ2-7, with D tentatively TRBD1 (6 bases). V lost 7 bases, J lost 5 bases, and 15 bases lay in between. In germline, CDR1 is SNHLY, CDR2 FYNNEI. The CDR3 runs to 13 residues. CDR3 coding DNA: TGTGCCAGCAATCGAGGACAGAACAACGAGCAGTACTTC. Translation gives CASNRGQNNEQYF.